This record concerns one T cell receptor (beta chain) sequence. Its cognate antigen is unknown. This entry is derived from a study of cytotoxic CD8 clonotypes in ibrutinib-treated CLL. Study conclusions and caveats: Collection times varied between progressing and sustained-remission patients. Circulating CD8+ T-cell counts were tracked by baseline clonality, which exceeded that of age-matched healthy donors.

The protocol was immunoSEQ multiplex PCR, while the TCRdb copy is restricted to in-frame clones and leaves out a portion. The sample records some 25,000 clones, 55% to 70% being singletons. The V and J ends lost 6 bases and 2 bases respectively, with 10 bases between them. The CDR3 has 13 residues. CDR1 MNHEY and CDR2 SMNVEV come from the germline V gene (reference sequence). The chain joins TRBV27 to TRBJ2-5, with no clear D. Sequencing was performed on PBMCs, taken at disease progression, from a patient treated with ibrutinib. This clonotype was obtained from a human donor with chronic lymphocytic leukemia. This chain's CDR3 is CASRSDLQETQYF. Here the CDR3 DNA reads TGTGCCAGCAGATCTGATTTACAAGAGACCCAGTACTTC.